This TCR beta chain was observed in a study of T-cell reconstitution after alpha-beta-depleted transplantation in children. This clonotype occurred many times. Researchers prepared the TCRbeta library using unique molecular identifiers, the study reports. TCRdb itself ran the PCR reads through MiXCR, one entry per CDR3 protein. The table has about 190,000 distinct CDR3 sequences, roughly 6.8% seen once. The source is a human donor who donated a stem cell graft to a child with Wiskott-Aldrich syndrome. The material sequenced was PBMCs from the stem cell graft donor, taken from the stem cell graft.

CDR3 DNA: TGCAGTGCTAGGTTTTCCTTTGGAATAATGAACACTGAAGCTTTCTTT. It specifies CSARFSFGIMNTEAFF. The chain recombines TRBV20-1 with TRBJ1-1, with D uncertain. V dropped 3 bases and J dropped 0 bases, with 17 bases sitting between them. Germline-derived CDR1 and CDR2 are DFQATT and SNEGSKA (reference sequence). This CDR3 has 16 amino acids.